The 11 T cell receptor beta chains reported below all come from one sample, sequenced in a study of blood T cell repertoires in COVID-19. Sequencing used immunoSEQ multiplex PCR; TCRdb keeps in-frame clones, though not all of them. The repertoire includes around 40,000 clones, about 87% of them detected once, and nearly 25% sits in the top ten. The sample taken for sequencing was peripheral blood. Source of these receptors: a man aged 50 to 59 with active or convalescent COVID-19.

DNA for the CDR3: TGTGCCACCAGACGGACCCGGGGACTGAGTGAGCAGTTCTTC. Translation: CATRRTRGLSEQFF. The V gene is TRBV15, the J gene TRBJ2-1; a weak D match, TRBD2 (6 bases). The CDR3 consists of 14 residues. CDR1 and CDR2 from the germline V gene are LNHNV and YYDKDF (reference sequence). V lost 6 bases and J lost 9, with 18 bases in between.

This clone has a handful of counts. V and J are TRBV11-2 and TRBJ2-1; TRBD2 might be the D (6 bases). Germline CDR1 reads SGHAT; CDR2 reads FQNNGV. V lost 1 base and J lost 3, with 13 bases in between. The CDR3 is 16 residues long. The CDR3 nucleotides read TGTGCCAGCAGCTTAGGTCGTGGGACTGACTACAATGAGCAGTTCTTC. Translated, it gives CASSLGRGTDYNEQFF.

The chain carries TRBV5-1 and TRBJ1-1; 7 nucleotides line up with TRBD1. The CDR3 loop spans 14 amino acids. The ends lost 4 bases at V and 5 bases at J; junction bases unmatched: 8. Germline V gene lookup returns CDR1 SGHRS and CDR2 YFSETQ. The CDR3 here is CASSRTGGETEAFF. CDR3 DNA sequence: TGCGCCAGCAGCCGGACAGGCGGGGAGACTGAAGCTTTCTTT.

The rearrangement uses TRBV5-1 and TRBJ2-7; 13 bases agree with TRBD2. J was trimmed by 4 bases and V by 3 bases; bases with no gene match: 4. Germline V gene sequence: CDR1 SGHRS, CDR2 YFSETQ. The CDR3 is made up of 15 amino acids. The CDR3, as DNA: TGCGCCAGCAGCTACGGACTAGCGGGAGATTACGAGCAGTACTTC. Amino acids: CASSYGLAGDYEQYF.

This clone was found once. The chain has TRBV10-3 and TRBJ2-7; 14 nucleotides match TRBD2. Germline CDR1 and CDR2: ENHRY and SYGVKD. After removal of 5 bases from V and 7 bases from J, the junction contained 7 bases not matched to a gene. The CDR3 loop spans 15 amino acids. The CDR3 loop is CAISQGLAGGREQYV. In nucleotides, the CDR3 is TGTGCCATCAGTCAAGGACTAGCGGGGGGCCGGGAGCAGTACGTC.

J is TRBJ1-4 and V is TRBV4-1; TRBD1 matches at 11 bases. The CDR3 has 20 amino acids. Germline V gene lookup returns CDR1 MGHRA and CDR2 YSYEKL. V lost 5 bases and J lost 5; bases outside the gene matches: 19. The CDR3 nucleotides read TGCGCCAGCAGCTGGCTTCTGAAGACCGGGACAGGGGGATCGAATGAAAAACTGTTTTTT. This sequence encodes CASSWLLKTGTGGSNEKLFF.

The V call is TRBV6-4, the J call TRBJ2-1; a weak D match, TRBD2 (7 bases). In germline, CDR1 is MRHNA, CDR2 SNTAGT. Trimming stripped 4 bases from V and 9 bases from J, with 10 bases between. This CDR3 region has 12 residues. This CDR3 is CASSGGGGEQFF. CDR3 bases: TGTGCCAGCAGTGGGGGAGGGGGTGAGCAGTTCTTC.

This chain connects TRBV5-6 to TRBJ2-1; D unclear. This CDR3 contains 13 residues. Germline assignment: CDR1 SGHDT and CDR2 YYEEEE. Trimming shortened V by 2 bases and J by 9 bases, and 12 bases separated the two germline ends. The DNA of the CDR3 is TGTGCCAGCAGCTTATCAGACGCGGTTGAGCAGTTCTTC. Amino acid sequence: CASSLSDAVEQFF.

This clone came up once. The rearrangement links TRBV5-1 to TRBJ2-3, with D possibly TRBD2 on 6 matching bases. Germline CDR1 reads SGHRS; CDR2 reads YFSETQ. The CDR3 spans 15 residues. The V end lost 1 base, the J end lost 4 bases, and 13 bases lay between the germline ends. The CDR3 loop is CASSLLAPGADTQYF. In DNA, the CDR3 is TGCGCCAGCAGCTTGCTAGCGCCCGGAGCAGATACGCAGTATTTT.

CDR3 amino acids: CASSLSRNTGELFF. The CDR3 DNA reads as TGTGCCAGCAGTTTATCCCGTAACACCGGGGAGCTGTTTTTT. J is TRBJ2-2 and V is TRBV27; D is ambiguous. The CDR3 contains 14 residues. Germline loops: CDR1 MNHEY, CDR2 SMNVEV (reference sequence). Trimming removed 0 bases at V and 2 bases at J, with 4 bases between.

This clone was recorded once. The chain carries TRBV28 and TRBJ1-1; 9 nucleotides agree with TRBD1. Germline CDR1 reads MDHEN; CDR2 reads SYDVKM. The length of the CDR3 is 17 residues. V trimming: 6 bases; J trimming: 3 bases; junction bases outside the gene matches: 14. The CDR3 here is CASSSPGQGFGHTEAFF. The CDR3 bases are TGTGCCAGCAGCTCTCCGGGACAGGGATTCGGGCACACTGAAGCTTTCTTT.